The clone carrying this TCR beta chain was observed a few times. This specimen comes from a study of identical twins. Template switching introduced a universal primer site, and the cDNA bore unique molecular identifiers. Via MiXCR, TCRdb re-called the 5' RACE reads, giving one row per CDR3 protein. The sample has roughly 500,000 distinct CDR3 sequences; under 25% are singletons. These data are also associated with another study on T cells expressing NK-cell markers. From that second work: Sorted CD3+CD56+NKG2C+, CD3+CD56+NKG2C- and CD3+CD56-NKG2C+ T cells supplied TCR beta repertoires.

The specimen sequenced was CD4+ T cells sorted from blood. This TCR came from a woman aged 18-35 years in good health.

Written as DNA, the CDR3 is TGCAGCGTGACAGGGTCAAGGGGAGCTTTCTTT. Its translation is CSVTGSRGAFF. The V and J genes are TRBV29-1 and TRBJ1-1; TRBD1 aligns across 7 bases. J was trimmed by 10 bases and V by 6 bases; bases with no gene match: 8. CDR1 and CDR2 (germline): SQVTM, ANQGSEA. This CDR3 region has 11 residues.